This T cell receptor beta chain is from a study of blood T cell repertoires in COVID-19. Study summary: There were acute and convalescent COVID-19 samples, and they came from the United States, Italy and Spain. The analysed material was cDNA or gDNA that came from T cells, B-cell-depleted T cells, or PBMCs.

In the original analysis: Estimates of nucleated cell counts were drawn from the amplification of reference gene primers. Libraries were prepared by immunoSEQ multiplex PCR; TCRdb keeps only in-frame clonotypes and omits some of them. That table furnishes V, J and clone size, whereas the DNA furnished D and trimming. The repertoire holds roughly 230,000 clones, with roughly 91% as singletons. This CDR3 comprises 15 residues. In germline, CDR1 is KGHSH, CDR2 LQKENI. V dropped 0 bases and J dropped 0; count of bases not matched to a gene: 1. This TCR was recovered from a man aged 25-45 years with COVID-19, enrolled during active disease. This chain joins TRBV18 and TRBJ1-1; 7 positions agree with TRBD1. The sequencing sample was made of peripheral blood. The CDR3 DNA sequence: TGTGCCAGCTCACCACCAGGGGGCCTGAACACTGAAGCTTTCTTT. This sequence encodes CASSPPGGLNTEAFF.